These 30 T cell receptor beta chains share one sample of origin, sequenced in a study of cytomegalovirus exposure and HLA in healthy donors. It was with 60 Vbeta and 13 Jbeta primers that the PCR ran. The data were produced by immunoSEQ multiplex PCR, yet TCRdb's version contains in-frame clones alone and is incomplete. Among 180,000 or so clones listed, 75% to 80% were seen once. The sequenced material came from PBMCs. These receptors all come from a female donor in good health and CMV-seronegative.

This clone was seen a single time. The V and J genes are TRBV5-4 and TRBJ1-2; D might be TRBD1 (6 bases). Germline CDR1 and CDR2: SGHNT and YYREEE (reference sequence). The CDR3 is 15 residues long. The V end lost 6 bases, the J end lost 2 bases, and 17 bases lay between the germline ends. In DNA form, the CDR3 reads TGTGCCAGCACCTCCGGGGGGGCCGCCAACTATGGCTACACCTTC. Protein sequence: CASTSGGAANYGYTF.

This rearrangement joins TRBV4-1 to TRBJ2-7; no reliable D call. V was clipped by 5 bases and J by 2 bases, with 13 bases between them. The CDR3 has 14 amino acids. Germline assignment: CDR1 MGHRA and CDR2 YSYEKL. For the CDR3, the DNA is TGCGCCAGCAGCTATTTGCCACTTGCCTACGAGCAGTACTTC. It encodes CASSYLPLAYEQYF.

The chain recombines TRBV6-1 with TRBJ1-5, with D unresolved. Germline assignment: CDR1 MNHNS and CDR2 SASEGT. Trimming removed 2 bases at V and 0 bases at J, with 8 bases between. This CDR3 spans 15 amino acids. The CDR3 loop is CASSEYQNSNQPQHF. DNA of the CDR3: TGTGCCAGCAGTGAATATCAGAATAGCAATCAGCCCCAGCATTTT.

The chain links TRBV6-5 to TRBJ2-2; TRBD1 might be the D (6 bases). CDR3 length: 14 residues. V was clipped by 8 bases and J by 1 base, with 11 bases between them. CDR1 MNHEY and CDR2 SVGAGI come from the germline V gene. The CDR3 DNA sequence: TGTGCCAGCGGAGGCAGGGGGAACACCGGGGAGCTGTTTTTT. This gives the protein CASGGRGNTGELFF.

Only a few counts were recorded for this clone. This chain joins TRBV15 and TRBJ2-5, with D possibly TRBD2 on 7 matching bases. Germline V gene lookup returns CDR1 LNHNV and CDR2 YYDKDF (reference sequence). The CDR3 loop spans 17 amino acids. Trimming took 5 bases from V and 5 from J, leaving 24 bases between them. CDR3: CATSSPWGGGQRETQYF. CDR3 bases: TGTGCCACCAGCTCCCCGTGGGGGGGCGGACAACGGGAGACCCAGTACTTC.

Written as DNA, the CDR3 is TGTGCCAGCAGCTTATTGGGACAGGGGGCGGAAGAAAAACTGTTTTTT. Protein sequence: CASSLLGQGAEEKLFF. The genes are TRBV7-6 and TRBJ1-4; 12 bases fit TRBD1. Germline CDR1 reads SGHVS; CDR2 reads FNYEAQ. Germline trimming cut 2 bases from V and 8 bases from J; bases unmatched to any gene: 6. This CDR3 has 16 residues. The full variable domain, completed using reference TRBV7-6 and TRBJ1-4, is GAGVSQSPRYKVTKRGQDVALRCDPISGHVSLYWYRQALGQGPEFLTYFNYEAQQDKSGLPNDRFSAERPEGSISTLTIQRTEQRDSAMYRCASSLLGQGAEEKLFFGSGTQLSVL.

This chain uses TRBV12-5 with TRBJ2-1; 12 bases map to TRBD2. The germline V gene encodes CDR1 LGHNT and CDR2 FRNRAP. The CDR3 sequence is 15 residues long. The ends lost 0 bases at V and 7 bases at J; junction bases unmatched: 1. CDR3 sequence reads: CASGLVLAGGNEQFF. DNA for the CDR3: TGTGCTAGTGGTTTGGTACTAGCGGGGGGTAATGAGCAGTTCTTC.

The genes are TRBV6-5 and TRBJ2-6, with a tentative D call TRBD2 (5 bases). V was pared by 2 bases and J by 4 bases, with 9 bases between. CDR3 length equals 15 residues. Germline values: CDR1 MNHEY, CDR2 SVGAGI. In DNA, the CDR3 is TGTGCCAGCAGTTACCGAGGGTACGGGGCCAACGTCCTGACTTTC. As protein: CASSYRGYGANVLTF.

The chain carries TRBV5-8 and TRBJ2-1, with 9 positions matching TRBD2. Germline assignment: CDR1 SGHTS and CDR2 YDEGEE. The J segment lost 4 bases and the V segment lost 4 bases, leaving 9 bases of the junction unmatched. This CDR3 region has 16 residues. The CDR3 region is CASSRTSVSVYNEQFF. The CDR3 DNA sequence: TGTGCCAGCAGCCGGACTAGCGTTTCGGTATACAATGAGCAGTTCTTC.

This rearrangement joins TRBV2 to TRBJ2-3; possible D gene TRBD2, 7 bases. CDR1 is SNHLY, CDR2 FYNNEI, per germline. The CDR3 covers 14 residues. Trimming left V 7 bases short and J 1 base short, with 12 bases between. Written as DNA, the CDR3 is TGTGCCAGCATCAGGGAGGGGGGCACAGATACGCAGTATTTT. Translation: CASIREGGTDTQYF.

The CDR3 sequence is CASSPPVPYRDRGQGEKLFF. The CDR3 bases are TGTGCCAGCAGCCCCCCGGTCCCATACCGGGACAGGGGGCAAGGCGAAAAACTGTTTTTT. V and J are TRBV28 and TRBJ1-4; 12 nucleotides match TRBD1. Germline V gives CDR1 MDHEN, CDR2 SYDVKM. V lost 6 bases and J lost 8; bases outside the gene matches: 22. The CDR3 extends over 20 amino acids.

V usage is TRBV19 and J usage is TRBJ2-7, with TRBD1 matching over 7 bases. The CDR3 extends over 11 amino acids. Unmatched junction bases numbered 4, after V lost 10 bases and J lost 4 bases. Germline V lookup: CDR1 LNHDA, CDR2 SQIVND (reference sequence). The DNA of the CDR3 is TGTGCCACTTCACAGGGGTACGAGCAGTACTTC. Protein product: CATSQGYEQYF.

This clone was observed a handful of times. The chain joins TRBV7-7 to TRBJ2-7; TRBD1 is a possible D gene (6 bases). Per germline, CDR1 SSHAT and CDR2 FNYEAQ (reference sequence). The CDR3 loop spans 12 amino acids. In DNA, the CDR3 is TGTGCACCCCCAGGGGACATGGACGAGCAGTACTTC. Its protein product is CAPPGDMDEQYF.

This clone was found a few times. The chain uses TRBV9 and TRBJ1-1, with a tentative D call TRBD1 (6 bases). The CDR3 has 15 residues. CDR1 is SGDLS and CDR2 is YYNGEE in the germline V gene. The V end was cut by 2 bases, the J end by 1 base, with 12 bases between. CDR3 sequence: CASSVGDTGNTEAFF. CDR3 coding DNA: TGTGCCAGCAGCGTCGGGGACACAGGGAACACTGAAGCTTTCTTT.

The J gene is TRBJ2-1, the V gene TRBV7-2; 8 nucleotides align to TRBD2. CDR1 and CDR2 (germline): SGHTA, FQGNSA. CDR3 length: 16 residues. V trimming: 3 bases; J trimming: 1 base; junction bases outside the gene matches: 5. This CDR3 reads CASSLFGTRSYNEQFF. DNA for the CDR3: TGTGCCAGCAGCTTGTTTGGGACTAGGTCCTACAATGAGCAGTTCTTC.

The chain has TRBV5-1 and TRBJ2-1; 11 nucleotides agree with TRBD2. There are 16 residues in the CDR3. V was pared by 3 bases and J by 3 bases, with 5 bases of the junction left unmatched. Germline V gives CDR1 SGHRS, CDR2 YFSETQ. This CDR3 reads CASSSTSGGYYNEQFF. The CDR3 nucleotides are TGCGCCAGCAGCTCTACTAGCGGGGGATACTACAATGAGCAGTTCTTC.

The chain combines TRBV9 with TRBJ2-3; weak D call: TRBD2 (5 bases). Germline loops: CDR1 SGDLS, CDR2 YYNGEE. Trimming pared 0 bases from V and 6 bases from J, leaving 11 bases between. The CDR3 spans 14 residues. CDR3 sequence (DNA): TGTGCCAGCAGCGTAGCGGGGTGGGCGGATACGCAGTATTTT. Translated, it gives CASSVAGWADTQYF.

The rearrangement uses TRBV2 and TRBJ2-7, with 10 bases identical to TRBD2. The CDR3 runs 15 residues. V gave up 2 bases and J gave up 6 bases; unmatched junction bases: 7. The V gene's germline CDR1 is SNHLY and CDR2 FYNNEI. CDR3 residues: CASSEMLAGVSEQYF. The CDR3 bases are TGTGCCAGCAGTGAAATGCTAGCGGGAGTTTCCGAGCAGTACTTC.

The V and J genes are TRBV5-4 and TRBJ1-5; D not resolved. V dropped 0 bases and J dropped 0 bases, with 7 bases sitting between them. This CDR3 comprises 15 residues. Germline V gene sequence: CDR1 SGHNT, CDR2 YYREEE (reference sequence). The CDR3 reads CASSLVQVSNQPQHF. The CDR3 bases are TGTGCCAGCAGCTTGGTTCAGGTTAGCAATCAGCCCCAGCATTTT.

This clone was seen just once. The genes are TRBV7-9 and TRBJ2-7; 13 bases line up with TRBD2. V shed 4 bases and J 3 bases; nucleotides not matched to a gene: 3. CDR1 and CDR2 from the germline V gene are SEHNR and FQNEAQ (reference sequence). The CDR3 length is 15 residues. CDR3 DNA sequence: TGTGCCAGCAGCTCCCGGACTAGCGGGAGCTACGAGCAGTACTTC. It codes for CASSSRTSGSYEQYF.

The chain has TRBV7-8 and TRBJ1-5; D is unclear. V shed 0 bases and J shed 0 bases, with 6 bases lying between them. The CDR3 contains 15 residues. Germline lookup yields CDR1 SGHVS and CDR2 FQNEAQ. The CDR3 region has the DNA TGTGCCAGCAGCTTAGCGGAGTATAGCAATCAGCCCCAGCATTTT. Translating it yields CASSLAEYSNQPQHF.

The chain uses TRBV19 and TRBJ1-5; tentative D call: TRBD1 (6 bases). CDR3 length equals 15 residues. The germline CDR1 and CDR2 sequences are LNHDA and SQIVND (reference sequence). V shed 7 bases and J shed 5 bases, with 18 bases lying between them. In DNA, the CDR3 is TGTGCCAGTACCCGTGACATAGGGGGTGATCAGCCCCAGCATTTT. It encodes CASTRDIGGDQPQHF.

This sequence joins TRBV19 and TRBJ2-3; TRBD1 agrees at 9 bases. The CDR3 consists of 15 residues. Germline-derived CDR1 and CDR2 are LNHDA and SQIVND (reference sequence). The V segment lost 6 bases and the J segment 2 bases; nucleotides outside the gene matches: 6. The CDR3: CASRPLQGATDTQYF. The CDR3 nucleotides are TGTGCCAGTAGACCTTTACAGGGGGCCACAGATACGCAGTATTTT.

The chain recombines TRBV5-1 with TRBJ1-2, with no clear D. The CDR3 has 13 residues. Germline CDR1 reads SGHRS; CDR2 reads YFSETQ. With 2 bases removed from V and 2 bases from J, the gap between germline ends came to 7 bases. CDR3 DNA sequence: TGCGCCAGCAGCTTCGGCGGGAACTATGGCTACACCTTC. Encoded protein: CASSFGGNYGYTF. The variable domain in full, with the rest retrieved from reference TRBV5-1 and TRBJ1-2, is KAGVTQTPRYLIKTRGQQVTLSCSPISGHRSVSWYQQTPGQGLQFLFEYFSETQRNKGNFPGRFSGRQFSNSRSEMNVSTLELGDSALYLCASSFGGNYGYTFGSGTRLTVV.

The chain uses TRBV10-3 and TRBJ2-1; 11 bases agree with TRBD1. With 3 bases clipped from V and 7 bases from J, the junction kept 14 bases outside the gene matches. CDR3 length: 18 amino acids. Per the germline V gene, CDR1 is ENHRY and CDR2 is SYGVKD. CDR3 residues: CAISDPRRGQGDRNEQFF. CDR3 nucleotides: TGTGCCATCAGTGATCCACGCAGGGGACAGGGGGATCGGAATGAGCAGTTCTTC.

The chain employs TRBV28 and TRBJ2-7, with 8 nucleotides matching TRBD2. The CDR3 loop spans 15 amino acids. V was clipped by 6 bases and J by 3 bases; unmatched bases: 10. Per germline, CDR1 MDHEN and CDR2 SYDVKM. The CDR3 DNA reads TGTGCCAGCAGCCTCATAGCGGGAAAATACTACGAGCAGTACTTC. Residues: CASSLIAGKYYEQYF.

CDR3 amino acids: CASSQEPSGLSTDTQYF. For the CDR3, the DNA is TGTGCCAGCAGCCAAGAGCCTAGCGGGCTAAGCACAGATACGCAGTATTTT. The chain has TRBV4-2 and TRBJ2-3; 8 bases align to TRBD2. V shed 0 bases, J shed 0 bases, and the junction held 5 bases outside the gene matches. Per the germline V gene, CDR1 is LGHNA and CDR2 is YNFKEQ. This CDR3 region has 17 residues.

For the CDR3, the DNA is TGTGCCAGCAGCTTAAGTACTAGCGGGGTGCATTCCTACGAGCAGTACTTC. Translated: CASSLSTSGVHSYEQYF. The rearrangement uses TRBV7-9 and TRBJ2-7, with 10 bases matching TRBD2. Germline V gene lookup returns CDR1 SEHNR and CDR2 FQNEAQ (reference sequence). With 2 bases clipped from V and 1 base from J, the junction kept 8 bases outside the gene matches. The CDR3 is 17 residues long.

This chain joins TRBV7-7 and TRBJ2-1; TRBD1 aligns across 8 bases. This CDR3 has 14 amino acids. V shed 4 bases, J shed 9 bases, and the junction held 8 bases outside the gene matches. CDR1 is SSHAT and CDR2 is FNYEAQ in the germline V gene (reference sequence). The CDR3 spells CASSSGTGTIEQFF. Here the CDR3 DNA reads TGTGCCAGCAGCTCAGGGACAGGTACAATTGAGCAGTTCTTC.

V gene TRBV11-3 combines with J gene TRBJ1-5; D call uncertain. This CDR3 has 15 amino acids. The germline CDR1 and CDR2 sequences are SGHNT and YENEEA. Trimming shortened V by 2 bases and J by 7 bases, and 15 bases separated the two germline ends. The CDR3 coding sequence is TGTGCCAGCAGCTTAACCGACAAAGTGGTCCAGCCCCAGCATTTT. This gives the protein CASSLTDKVVQPQHF. Full variable domain (missing parts from reference TRBV11-3 and TRBJ1-5): EAGVVQSPRYKIIEKKQPVAFWCNPISGHNTLYWYLQNLGQGPELLIRYENEEAVDDSQLPKDRFSAERLKGVDSTLKIQPAELGDSAVYLCASSLTDKVVQPQHFGDGTRLSIL.